This entry concerns a single T cell receptor (beta chain). As yet, its antigen is unknown. Measured with immunoSEQ multiplex PCR; TCRdb has only the in-frame clones, and not every one. The sample has roughly 41,000 clones, 77% seen once; the top ten hold 2.9%. This sample stems from a study of vaccination effects on CD4 cells after COVID-19. For the study at large: Each participant was administered two doses of either the BNT162b2 or the mRNA-1273 vaccine. Study-level results: Late post-vaccination samples showed marked contraction of infection- and vaccine-induced clones.

CDR1 SSHAT and CDR2 FNYEAQ come from the germline V gene (reference sequence). The junction had 6 bases not matched to a gene; V was cut back by 5 bases and J by 6 bases. CDR3 length: 14 amino acids. Antigen-specific CD4+ T cells expanded by the ViraFEST assay with viral peptide pools were then sequenced. Isolation of CD4+ T cells took place after approximately ten days of culture. Vaccinated participants had no history of SARS-CoV-2 infection and tested negative for nucleocapsid antibodies. Each well held approximately 2.2 million PBMC cultured with approximately 9.6 ug/ml peptides and roughly 10 IU/ml IL-2. Half of the medium was exchanged for IL-2 medium on both days 3 and 7.

Sequencing was performed on CD4+ T cells from PBMCs cultured with HCoV-NL63 spike peptides, taken before COVID-19 vaccination. This TCR derives from a human donor who received a COVID-19 vaccine. V usage is TRBV7-7 and J usage is TRBJ2-2; 7 bases match TRBD1. In DNA, the CDR3 is TGTGCCAGCAGCCCACGGACAGGTGCCGGGGAGCTGTTTTTT. Its translation: CASSPRTGAGELFF.